This T cell receptor beta chain is drawn from a study of siplizumab effects on memory and regulatory T cells. Study-level results: The majority of clones, roughly 75-95% of proliferating CD4+ or CD8+ clones, lacked an assignable naive or memory phenotype. Naive T cells seemed more diverse than memory cells; they also seemed major alloresponse contributors. Unstimulated subsets contained matches for only a minor fraction of alloreactive clones. Alloreactive sequences whose origin lay in unstimulated CD4+ memory cells were significantly reduced by siplizumab.

The germline V gene has CDR1 SQVTM and CDR2 ANQGSEA. V was clipped by 1 base and J by 1 base; unmatched bases: 0. The CDR3 consists of 13 residues. This clone was observed a handful of times. The antigen is undetermined. Sequencing used immunoSEQ multiplex PCR; TCRdb keeps in-frame clones, though not all of them. The sample carries around 100,000 clones, 91% recorded once. The sample was CD4+ T cells sorted from blood. This chain uses TRBV29-1 with TRBJ1-1, with 7 positions matching TRBD1. The receptor was derived from a human donor in good health. The CDR3 loop reads CSVEGQGNTEAFF. The DNA for the CDR3 is TGCAGCGTTGAAGGACAGGGGAACACTGAAGCTTTCTTT. The variable domain in full, completed from reference TRBV29-1 and TRBJ1-1, reads SAVISQKPSRDICQRGTSLTIQCQVDSQVTMMFWYRQQPGQSLTLIATANQGSEATYESGFVIDKFPISRPNLTFSTLTVSNMSPEDSSIYLCSVEGQGNTEAFFGQGTRLTVV.